What follows are 30 T cell receptor beta chains derived from one specimen sequenced in a study of T cell responses to AZD1222 COVID-19 vaccine (dated by TCRdb to the early 2020s). This specimen's time point label, per the study, means: about 28 days (+/-7) after the second vaccine dose. Libraries were prepared through the immunoSEQ multiplex PCR assay. Drawn from immuneACCESS, this table holds only the in-frame rearrangements with V and J called that TCRdb kept. Clones are partly lost; checked studies trace under half to an unresolved V gene and leave the rest unexplained. The sample includes some 200,000 clones, with roughly 90% observed a single time. The biggest ten clones account for around 3.6% of the sample. The specimen was peripheral blood, collected 28 days after the second AZD1222 dose. The source is an adult who received the AZD1222 COVID-19 vaccine.

The chain carries TRBV6-5 and TRBJ1-5; D unresolved. CDR1 is MNHEY, CDR2 SVGAGI, per germline. The CDR3 length is 13 residues. Trimming left V 8 bases short and J 4 bases short, with 12 bases between. The CDR3: CASGRTGNQPQHF. The DNA for the CDR3 is TGTGCCAGCGGACGGACTGGGAATCAGCCCCAGCATTTT.

This chain connects TRBV5-5 to TRBJ1-1; 9 bases match TRBD1. The CDR3 loop spans 13 amino acids. J was trimmed by 9 bases and V by 4 bases; bases with no gene match: 7. Germline values: CDR1 SGHKS, CDR2 YYEKEE (reference sequence). The CDR3 sequence: CASSRDRVNKAFF. The CDR3 nucleotides read TGTGCCAGCAGCCGGGACAGGGTGAACAAAGCTTTCTTT.

The rearrangement joins TRBV19 to TRBJ2-7, with D tentatively TRBD1 (5 bases). Germline loops: CDR1 LNHDA, CDR2 SQIVND (reference sequence). The CDR3 has 13 amino acids. V dropped 3 bases and J dropped 7 bases, with 13 bases sitting between them. CDR3 sequence (DNA): TGTGCCAGTAGTATCCAGGGCCCCTCGGAGCAGTACTTC. Translation gives CASSIQGPSEQYF.

This clone was detected only a few times. The chain couples TRBV19 to TRBJ1-1; D gene unclear. Per germline, CDR1 LNHDA and CDR2 SQIVND (reference sequence). Trimming pared 3 bases from V and 5 bases from J, leaving 16 bases between. This CDR3 has 15 residues. CDR3 sequence reads: CASSILAVVSTEAFF. DNA for the CDR3: TGTGCCAGTAGTATCTTGGCGGTTGTGAGTACTGAAGCTTTCTTT.

V is TRBV19 and J is TRBJ1-3, with D hard to call. There are 13 residues in the CDR3. Looked up from germline, CDR1 is LNHDA and CDR2 is SQIVND (reference sequence). V gave up 10 bases and J gave up 2 bases, with 12 bases separating them. The CDR3 DNA reads TGTGCCACCCACCCCGCAGCTGGAAACACCATATATTTT. It codes for CATHPAAGNTIYF. Variable domain in full (rest from reference TRBV19 and TRBJ1-3): DGGITQSPKYLFRKEGQNVTLSCEQNLNHDAMYWYRQDPGQGLRLIYYSQIVNDFQKGDIAEGYSVSREKKESFPLTVTSAQKNPTAFYLCATHPAAGNTIYFGEGSWLTVV.

The gene calls are TRBV7-3 and TRBJ2-2; the D gene is possibly TRBD2 (5 bases). Germline V gene lookup returns CDR1 SGHTA and CDR2 FQGTGA. Trimming removed 5 bases from V and 6 bases from J, with 13 bases in between. CDR3 length: 14 amino acids. The CDR3 is CASSLLVGAGELFF. The CDR3 DNA follows: TGTGCCAGCAGCCTGCTTGTGGGAGCCGGGGAGCTGTTTTTT. The variable domain in full, completed from reference TRBV7-3 and TRBJ2-2, reads GAGVSQTPSNKVTEKGKYVELRCDPISGHTALYWYRQSLGQGPEFLIYFQGTGAADDSGLPNDRFFAVRPEGSVSTLKIQRTERGDSAVYLCASSLLVGAGELFFGEGSRLTVL.

J is TRBJ2-1 and V is TRBV6-2 or TRBV6-3; D call uncertain. V was cut by 0 bases and J by 9 bases, with 6 bases left in between. Germline CDR1 is MNHEY and CDR2 is SVGEGT. The CDR3 covers 12 residues. CDR3 sequence reads: CASSYSLGEQFF. In DNA form, the CDR3 reads TGTGCCAGCAGTTACTCGCTGGGTGAGCAGTTCTTC.

The J gene is TRBJ1-3, the V gene TRBV27; D gene ambiguous. The CDR3 runs to 13 residues. Deletions cut 6 bases from V and 0 bases from J, with 6 bases between. Germline V gene lookup returns CDR1 MNHEY and CDR2 SMNVEV (reference sequence). This CDR3 is CASRRSSGNTIYF. The CDR3 bases are TGTGCCAGCAGGAGGAGCTCTGGAAACACCATATATTTT.

V usage is TRBV29-1 and J usage is TRBJ1-4; the D gene is possibly TRBD1 (5 bases). Trimming removed 3 bases from V and 5 bases from J, with 10 bases in between. The CDR3 covers 13 residues. Per germline, CDR1 SQVTM and CDR2 ANQGSEA. The DNA for the CDR3 is TGCAGCGTTGAGACAGAGATGAATGAAAAACTGTTTTTT. Its translation: CSVETEMNEKLFF.

This chain connects TRBV28 to TRBJ2-3; the D is unclear. The CDR3 has 10 amino acids. Trimming shortened V by 5 bases and J by 5 bases, and 2 bases separated the two germline ends. Germline CDR1 reads MDHEN; CDR2 reads SYDVKM. In DNA, the CDR3 is TGTGCCAGCAGTGGAGATACGCAGTATTTT. Protein: CASSGDTQYF.

The chain's CDR3 is CASARFSGTMGPSNTGELFF. The CDR3 bases are TGTGCTAGTGCCCGATTTTCGGGGACAATGGGTCCATCGAACACCGGGGAGCTGTTTTTT. J is TRBJ2-2 and V is TRBV12-5; D might be TRBD1 (6 bases). Deletions cut 7 bases from V and 0 bases from J, with 27 bases between. CDR1 is LGHNT, CDR2 FRNRAP, per germline. The CDR3 contains 20 residues.

The V call is TRBV2, the J call TRBJ1-1; D is perhaps TRBD1 (5 bases). The CDR3 length is 12 residues. Germline loops: CDR1 SNHLY, CDR2 FYNNEI. The V gene lost 8 bases and the J gene lost 8 bases, with 15 bases spanning the gap. The CDR3 reads CASRSGLQEAFF. The DNA for the CDR3 is TGTGCCAGCCGGTCAGGGCTCCAAGAAGCTTTCTTT. Full variable domain (rest looked up from reference TRBV2 and TRBJ1-1): EPEVTQTPSHQVTQMGQEVILRCVPISNHLYFYWYRQILGQKVEFLVSFYNNEISEKSEIFDDQFSVERPDGSNFTLKIRSTKLEDSAMYFCASRSGLQEAFFGQGTRLTVV.

This sequence joins TRBV11-3 and TRBJ1-6; TRBD1 matches at 7 bases. The germline V gene encodes CDR1 SGHNT and CDR2 YENEEA. The CDR3 sequence is 18 residues long. V dropped 5 bases and J dropped 0; count of bases not matched to a gene: 10. CDR3 amino acids: CASSRRTGRSSYNSPLHF. In DNA, the CDR3 is TGTGCCAGCAGCCGCAGGACAGGCCGGAGCTCCTATAATTCACCCCTCCACTTT.

The rearrangement uses TRBV25-1 and TRBJ1-2; D may be TRBD1 (5 bases). The CDR3 contains 12 residues. Trimming took off 6 bases at V and 8 bases at J, with 13 bases between the two ends. Germline CDR1 and CDR2: MGHDK and SYGVNS. In DNA form, the CDR3 reads TGTGCCAGCAGAACAGGCTTCTCCGGCTACACCTTC. Translated, it gives CASRTGFSGYTF.

This chain uses TRBV7-3 with TRBJ2-3, with D perhaps matching TRBD2 (6 bases). Trimming cost V 2 bases and J 2 bases, with 11 bases left between them. The CDR3 sequence is 15 residues long. CDR1 is SGHTA, CDR2 FQGTGA, per germline. In DNA form, the CDR3 reads TGTGCCAGCAGCTTAGGACTATCGTTCACAGATACGCAGTATTTT. This gives the protein CASSLGLSFTDTQYF.

The V call is TRBV6-5, the J call TRBJ2-1, with TRBD2 as a possible D gene (5 bases). The germline V and J ends were trimmed by 0 bases and 9 bases, with 18 bases remaining between them. The CDR3 is 16 residues long. Germline V gives CDR1 MNHEY, CDR2 SVGAGI. CDR3 residues: CASSYSAGLIEAEQFF. In nucleotides, the CDR3 is TGTGCCAGCAGTTACTCTGCGGGTTTAATCGAAGCTGAGCAGTTCTTC.

This clone has just one count. The chain combines TRBV6-5 with TRBJ1-4; tentatively, D is TRBD1 (5 bases). The CDR3 sequence is 13 residues long. The germline gives CDR1 MNHEY, CDR2 SVGAGI. V was clipped by 7 bases and J by 4 bases, with 10 bases between them. Written as DNA, the CDR3 is TGTGCCAGCATGAGGGACGGTAATGAAAAACTGTTTTTT. Residues: CASMRDGNEKLFF.

The chain has TRBV6-6 and TRBJ1-5; possibly TRBD1 for D (6 bases). Deletions cut 7 bases from V and 14 bases from J, with 18 bases between. This CDR3 spans 12 amino acids. Germline CDR1 is MNHNY and CDR2 is SVGAGI (reference sequence). CDR3 nucleotide sequence: TGTGCCAGCACCACTAAGGGGGGAGTAAAGCATTTT. As protein: CASTTKGGVKHF.

The chain carries TRBV6-6 and TRBJ1-2; D remains ambiguous. CDR3 length: 12 amino acids. Germline lookup yields CDR1 MNHNY and CDR2 SVGAGI (reference sequence). V lost 5 bases, J lost 8 bases, and 12 bases lay in between. CDR3 bases: TGTGCCAGCAGTCCTCAGGCTTCGGGCTACACCTTC. Amino acid sequence: CASSPQASGYTF.

The V and J genes are TRBV28 and TRBJ1-6; a weak D match, TRBD1 (6 bases). This CDR3 region has 15 residues. Germline CDR1 and CDR2: MDHEN and SYDVKM. V was trimmed by 6 bases and J by 9 bases, leaving 18 bases between them. CDR3: CASSRGPQQGSPLHF. Here the CDR3 DNA reads TGTGCCAGCAGCCGCGGGCCCCAACAGGGTTCACCCCTCCACTTT.

The V call is TRBV27, the J call TRBJ1-6; 7 positions match TRBD1. J was trimmed by 3 bases and V by 0 bases; bases with no gene match: 5. Germline-derived CDR1 and CDR2 are MNHEY and SMNVEV (reference sequence). The CDR3 sequence is 17 residues long. CDR3 sequence: CASSLSGGGGYNSPLHF. CDR3 nucleotide sequence: TGTGCCAGCAGTTTATCAGGGGGCGGCGGCTATAATTCACCCCTCCACTTT.

The rearrangement joins TRBV28 to TRBJ2-7; 15 bases fit TRBD2. Trimming removed 6 bases from V and 3 bases from J; junction bases left unmatched: 6. This CDR3 is built from 16 residues. The germline V gene has CDR1 MDHEN and CDR2 SYDVKM. The CDR3 nucleotides read TGTGCCAGCAGCCGGGGACTAGCGGGAGGTTACTACGAGCAGTACTTC. Protein: CASSRGLAGGYYEQYF.

J is TRBJ1-1 and V is TRBV19, with 7 bases fitting TRBD1. Germline V gene lookup returns CDR1 LNHDA and CDR2 SQIVND (reference sequence). The CDR3 runs 11 residues. J lost 7 bases, V lost 10 bases, and 6 bases had no gene match. CDR3 in DNA: TGTGCCACCCTAAGACAGGGTGAAGCTTTCTTT. Translating it yields CATLRQGEAFF.

This rearrangement joins TRBV11-3 to TRBJ1-5; no reliable D call. CDR3 size: 13 residues. Germline CDR1 SGHNT, CDR2 YENEEA. The V gene lost 4 bases and the J gene lost 3 bases, with 7 bases spanning the gap. The CDR3 loop reads CASSSGVNQPQHF. The CDR3, as DNA: TGTGCCAGCAGCTCCGGGGTCAATCAGCCCCAGCATTTT.

The chain employs TRBV2 and TRBJ2-3; D not resolved. Between the trimmed V and J ends, which lost 3 bases and 6 bases, there was a span of 7 bases. The CDR3 extends over 12 amino acids. Germline CDR1 reads SNHLY; CDR2 reads FYNNEI. CDR3 nucleotide sequence: TGTGCCAGCAGTGATAACGCGGATACGCAGTATTTT. It translates to CASSDNADTQYF. Full variable domain (missing parts from reference TRBV2 and TRBJ2-3): EPEVTQTPSHQVTQMGQEVILRCVPISNHLYFYWYRQILGQKVEFLVSFYNNEISEKSEIFDDQFSVERPDGSNFTLKIRSTKLEDSAMYFCASSDNADTQYFGPGTRLTVL.

The chain recombines TRBV7-2 with TRBJ2-1; no clear D. Germline CDR1 SGHTA, CDR2 FQGNSA. This CDR3 is 14 amino acids long. V was trimmed by 5 bases and J by 3 bases, leaving 11 bases between them. CDR3 in amino acids: CASSPSRNYNEQFF. The CDR3 DNA follows: TGTGCCAGCAGCCCCTCGCGAAACTACAATGAGCAGTTCTTC.

The chain has TRBV5-1 and TRBJ2-3; D is unclear. Deletions cut 4 bases from V and 2 bases from J, with 11 bases between. Germline CDR1 and CDR2: SGHRS and YFSETQ. There are 14 residues in the CDR3. CDR3 nucleotides: TGCGCCAGCAGCCGGACGGATTACACAGATACGCAGTATTTT. Its protein is CASSRTDYTDTQYF.

In its sample, this clone was seen once. This sequence joins TRBV28 and TRBJ2-5; D perhaps matches TRBD1 (6 bases). V lost 2 bases, J lost 2 bases, and 12 bases lay in between. This CDR3 is built from 15 residues. CDR1 is MDHEN, CDR2 SYDVKM, per germline. CDR3 bases: TGTGCCAGCAGTTTAGAGCAGGGGCAACAAGAGACCCAGTACTTC. As protein: CASSLEQGQQETQYF.

This clone was found a few times. V gene TRBV12-3 or TRBV12-4 combines with J gene TRBJ1-1; D not certain. The V end was cut by 6 bases, the J end by 10 bases, with 12 bases between. The CDR3 totals 11 residues. In DNA form, the CDR3 reads TGTGCCAGCAGCGGAGGGATTGGAGCTTTCTTT. It translates to CASSGGIGAFF.

The chain links TRBV7-2 to TRBJ1-1; D gene ambiguous. This CDR3 is built from 15 residues. Trimming took 1 base from V and 6 from J, leaving 15 bases between them. Germline V gene sequence: CDR1 SGHTA, CDR2 FQGNSA. The CDR3: CASSLEWGSWAEAFF. The CDR3 DNA reads TGTGCCAGCAGCTTAGAGTGGGGTTCTTGGGCTGAAGCTTTCTTT.